The 20 T cell receptor beta chains below were found in one sample sequenced in a study of blood T cell repertoires in COVID-19. Data came from immunoSEQ multiplex PCR; TCRdb stores just in-frame clones and leaves some out. This sample yields around 80,000 clones, of which over 80% are seen a single time; about 13% belongs to the top ten. The source material was peripheral blood. The receptor set was obtained from a man between 45 and 60 years old with COVID-19, enrolled during active disease.

This chain connects TRBV6-5 to TRBJ1-1; D ambiguous. CDR3 length: 12 residues. V lost 7 bases and J 8 bases, leaving 14 bases between the germline ends. Germline CDR1 reads MNHEY; CDR2 reads SVGAGI. CDR3 protein: CASIFDPREAFF. The CDR3 coding sequence is TGTGCCAGCATTTTCGATCCCAGGGAAGCTTTCTTT.

The chain uses TRBV27 and TRBJ2-7; D is possibly TRBD2 (6 bases). There are 14 residues in the CDR3. CDR1 is MNHEY, CDR2 SMNVEV, per germline (reference sequence). Trimming removed 4 bases from V and 7 bases from J, with 17 bases in between. The CDR3 bases are TGTGCCAGCAGTTCCTCGGGACTGCGAGTGGAGCAGTACTTC. It is translated as CASSSSGLRVEQYF.

The rearrangement links TRBV25-1 to TRBJ1-4, with D possibly matching TRBD1 (5 bases). This CDR3 spans 16 amino acids. CDR1 and CDR2 (germline): MGHDK, SYGVNS. V lost 4 bases to trimming and J lost 0 bases, with 12 bases between them. CDR3 bases: TGTGCCAGCAGTGGGAGACAGATACCAACTAATGAAAAACTGTTTTTT. It translates to CASSGRQIPTNEKLFF.

This chain uses TRBV7-3 with TRBJ2-1; 14 nucleotides agree with TRBD2. Unmatched junction bases numbered 6, after V lost 5 bases and J lost 9 bases. Germline V gives CDR1 SGHTA, CDR2 FQGTGA. The CDR3 extends over 15 amino acids. CDR3 sequence (DNA): TGTGCCAGCAGCCCCGGGACTAGCGGGAGTACTGAGCAGTTCTTC. Translation: CASSPGTSGSTEQFF.

The chain couples TRBV4-1 to TRBJ2-5; 9 bases align to TRBD1. The germline gives CDR1 MGHRA, CDR2 YSYEKL. The CDR3 runs 15 residues. Germline trimming cut 4 bases from V and 7 bases from J; bases unmatched to any gene: 10. The CDR3 sequence is CASSPPGQGSWTQYF. CDR3 DNA: TGCGCCAGCAGCCCACCGGGACAGGGTTCATGGACCCAGTACTTC.

The gene calls are TRBV11-2 and TRBJ1-5; D uncertain. Between the trimmed V and J ends, which lost 1 base and 4 bases, there was a span of 11 bases. CDR1 and CDR2 (germline): SGHAT, FQNNGV. The CDR3 has 15 residues. CDR3: CASSLVGRRNQPQHF. The CDR3 nucleotides are TGTGCCAGCAGCTTAGTTGGCAGGCGTAATCAGCCCCAGCATTTT.

The V call is TRBV24-1, the J call TRBJ1-1; D perhaps matches TRBD1 (5 bases). V was clipped by 8 bases and J by 1 base, with 13 bases between them. Germline CDR1 reads KGHDR; CDR2 reads SFDVKD. This CDR3 comprises 14 residues. CDR3 amino acids: CATTSGGANTEAFF. The CDR3 bases are TGTGCCACCACCTCGGGAGGGGCGAACACTGAAGCTTTCTTT.

This clone was seen a few times. J is TRBJ2-6 and V is TRBV19, with D possibly matching TRBD1 (6 bases). Germline V lookup: CDR1 LNHDA, CDR2 SQIVND (reference sequence). The CDR3 runs to 16 residues. Trimming took off 1 base at V and 2 bases at J, with 9 bases between the two ends. For the CDR3, the DNA is TGTGCCAGTAGTATAGGAAGACAGGCTGGGGCCAACGTCCTGACTTTC. Translated: CASSIGRQAGANVLTF.

The chain is built from TRBV6-5 and TRBJ2-7, with 10 bases that match TRBD2. Germline V gene data show CDR1 as MNHEY and CDR2 as SVGAGI. This CDR3 has 14 amino acids. J lost 4 bases, V lost 5 bases, and 5 bases had no gene match. The CDR3 region is CASSLAGVSYEQYF. The CDR3, as DNA: TGTGCCAGCAGTCTAGCGGGAGTTTCTTACGAGCAGTACTTC.

The chain links TRBV7-2 to TRBJ2-3; 8 nucleotides agree with TRBD1. CDR1 and CDR2 from the germline V gene are SGHTA and FQGNSA. J was trimmed by 1 base and V by 2 bases; bases with no gene match: 5. CDR3 size: 16 residues. CDR3 bases: TGTGCCAGCAGCTTAAGCCAGACAGGGGGCACAGATACGCAGTATTTT. Translation: CASSLSQTGGTDTQYF.

This clone has only one observation. This chain connects TRBV10-3 to TRBJ1-5; TRBD1 agrees at 8 bases. Trimming took 10 bases from V and 2 from J; bases not matched to a gene: 4. The CDR3 is 13 amino acids. Germline CDR1 and CDR2: ENHRY and SYGVKD. This CDR3 reads CATGQDRNQPQHF. The CDR3 bases are TGTGCCACGGGACAGGACCGCAATCAGCCCCAGCATTTT.

This chain joins TRBV15 and TRBJ2-1; 10 bases are shared with TRBD2. This CDR3 is 14 amino acids long. The trim removed 8 bases at V and 6 bases at J, leaving 7 bases unmatched. Germline CDR1 and CDR2: LNHNV and YYDKDF (reference sequence). The CDR3 region has the DNA TGTGCCACCGGAGCGGGAGGGCCGAGCAATGAGCAGTTCTTC. Amino acids: CATGAGGPSNEQFF.

This clone was seen once. V gene TRBV3-1 (or the pseudogene TRBV3-2) combines with J gene TRBJ1-5, with D unresolved. V lost 2 bases and J lost 0, with 5 bases in between. This CDR3 comprises 14 residues. CDR1 and CDR2 (germline): LGHDT, YNNKEL (reference sequence). CDR3 protein: CASSQTLSNQPQHF. The DNA of the CDR3 is TGTGCCAGCAGCCAAACTCTTAGCAATCAGCCCCAGCATTTT.

This clone is labeled medium-sized. The chain carries TRBV11-2 and TRBJ1-4; D is unresolved. Germline values: CDR1 SGHAT, CDR2 FQNNGV. V dropped 1 base and J dropped 0 bases, with 9 bases sitting between them. The CDR3 is 16 residues long. The CDR3 nucleotides are TGTGCCAGCAGCTTAGTTGGGAGATCAACTAATGAAAAACTGTTTTTT. The encoded protein is CASSLVGRSTNEKLFF.

This clone has a handful of counts. The V call is TRBV4-3, the J call TRBJ2-1; TRBD1 agrees at 8 bases. The CDR3 totals 15 residues. The V gene's germline CDR1 is LGHNA and CDR2 YSLEER. V shed 0 bases, J shed 10 bases, and the junction held 8 bases outside the gene matches. The CDR3: CASSQDGSGGGEQFF. The CDR3, as DNA: TGCGCCAGCAGCCAAGATGGGTCAGGGGGCGGCGAGCAGTTCTTC.

The chain carries TRBV6-5 and TRBJ2-2; D not certain. Trimming cost V 6 bases and J 1 base, with 9 bases left between them. Germline assignment: CDR1 MNHEY and CDR2 SVGAGI. The CDR3 covers 14 residues. The CDR3 bases are TGTGCCAGCAGCAGTACAGTGAACACCGGGGAGCTGTTTTTT. Residues: CASSSTVNTGELFF.

V and J are TRBV6-1 and TRBJ1-5; D unresolved. CDR3 length: 12 amino acids. Trimming removed 0 bases at V and 9 bases at J, with 6 bases between. Germline V gene sequence: CDR1 MNHNS, CDR2 SASEGT. As DNA, the CDR3 is TGTGCCAGCAGTGAAGCGCTAGGGCCCCAGCATTTT. Its protein product is CASSEALGPQHF.

DNA for the CDR3: TGCGCCAGCCACTATGCGGCCTCCGACACCGGGGAGCTGTTTTTT. Translating gives CASHYAASDTGELFF. The chain is built from TRBV5-1 and TRBJ2-2; D gene uncertain. Germline assignment: CDR1 SGHRS and CDR2 YFSETQ. CDR3 size: 15 residues. Trimming took off 7 bases at V and 3 bases at J, with 16 bases between the two ends.

The CDR3 loop reads CASSQGPGEKLFF. The CDR3, as DNA: TGTGCCAGCAGCCAAGGGCCGGGGGAAAAACTGTTTTTT. The V gene is TRBV4-2, the J gene TRBJ1-4; D remains ambiguous. V was clipped by 1 base and J by 8 bases, with 8 bases between them. Per germline, CDR1 LGHNA and CDR2 YNFKEQ. CDR3 length: 13 amino acids.

The CDR3 DNA is TGCGCCAGCAGTCAAAAAGGGACAGGGGCCCACGAGCAGTACTTC. It codes for CASSQKGTGAHEQYF. The rearrangement joins TRBV23-1 to TRBJ2-7; 10 bases are a match to TRBD1. TRBV23-1 belongs to the ORF category, with a function that is uncertain. Losses at the gene ends were 2 bases for V and 5 bases for J; bases not matched to a gene: 6. The CDR3 covers 15 residues.